The 9 T cell receptor beta chains presented below share a single source sample, sequenced in a study of T cells expressing NK-cell markers. TCRdb reprocessed the 5' RACE reads; each CDR3 protein has one entry and no DNA is given. This repertoire includes around 550,000 distinct CDR3 sequences. The sample consisted of blood T cells: a sorted CD56 or NKG2C T cell subset, CD4+ or CD8+ T cells, or bulk PBMC T cells (not recorded which). The receptors derive from a man between 18 and 35 years old in good health.

This chain links TRBV30 with TRBJ2-2; TCRdb selects TRBD2, and the lack of DNA leaves this call unchecked. The CDR3 extends over 15 amino acids. The germline gives CDR1 GTSNPN, CDR2 SVGIG (reference sequence). CDR3: CAWSLAGAFTGELFF.

V usage is TRBV2 and J usage is TRBJ2-2; the TCRdb call, TRBD1, lacks DNA for checking. Germline lookup yields CDR1 SNHLY and CDR2 FYNNEI. The CDR3 covers 15 residues. The CDR3 loop is CASRADRSGPGELFF. Full variable domain (missing parts from reference TRBV2 and TRBJ2-2): EPEVTQTPSHQVTQMGQEVILRCVPISNHLYFYWYRQILGQKVEFLVSFYNNEISEKSEIFDDQFSVERPDGSNFTLKIRSTKLEDSAMYFCASRADRSGPGELFFGEGSRLTVL.

V and J are TRBV19 and TRBJ2-1; TCRdb's D gene call, TRBD2, goes unchecked for lack of DNA. The CDR3 totals 15 residues. CDR1 is LNHDA, CDR2 SQIVND, per germline (reference sequence). CDR3 amino acids: CASRDQGGFRGEQFF.

This chain uses TRBV25-1 with TRBJ2-1; TCRdb's D call of TRBD2 is untestable without DNA. The CDR3 has 16 amino acids. Germline V CDR1 and CDR2: MGHDK, SYGVNS. Here the CDR3 reads CASSEPGTSGYNEQFF.

The J gene is TRBJ1-6, the V gene TRBV12-3 or TRBV12-4. The CDR3 length is 13 residues. This CDR3 is CASSFFPDSPLHF.

The V gene is TRBV18, the J gene TRBJ2-7; TCRdb selects TRBD2, and the lack of DNA leaves this call unchecked. Germline assignment: CDR1 KGHSH and CDR2 LQKENI. CDR3 length: 14 amino acids. CDR3: CASSPSSGSYEQYF.

The chain has TRBV28 and TRBJ1-5; TCRdb designates TRBD1, a call that cannot be tested without DNA. The CDR3 is 16 residues long. Germline loops: CDR1 MDHEN, CDR2 SYDVKM. The CDR3 protein is CASNRVGQLGNQPQHF. The variable domain in full, completed from reference TRBV28 and TRBJ1-5, reads DVKVTQSSRYLVKRTGEKVFLECVQDMDHENMFWYRQDPGLGLRLIYFSYDVKMKEKGDIPEGYSVSREKKERFSLILESASTNQTSMYLCASNRVGQLGNQPQHFGDGTRLSIL.

This rearrangement joins TRBV20-1 to TRBJ2-2; TCRdb returns TRBD1, unconfirmable since there is no DNA. The germline V gene encodes CDR1 DFQATT and CDR2 SNEGSKA (reference sequence). The CDR3 is 13 residues long. Here the CDR3 reads CSAMIDRAGELFF.

The chain combines TRBV6-5 with TRBJ2-3; TCRdb's D call of TRBD2 is untestable without DNA. Per the germline V gene, CDR1 is MNHEY and CDR2 is SVGAGI. CDR3 length: 15 residues. Here the CDR3 reads CASSYSRTSGGTQYF.